These 18 T cell receptor beta chains originate from one sample sequenced in a study of blood T cell repertoires in COVID-19. Assay used: immunoSEQ multiplex PCR; TCRdb lists only in-frame clones, some missing. The table lists about 370,000 clones, 87% of them singletons. Input material: peripheral blood. The source is a woman in her thirties with COVID-19, enrolled during active disease.

This clone came up once. The J gene is TRBJ2-5, the V gene TRBV3-1 (or the pseudogene TRBV3-2); 7 bases fit TRBD2. CDR3 length: 16 residues. J was trimmed by 2 bases and V by 1 base; bases with no gene match: 7. Germline V gene sequence: CDR1 LGHDT, CDR2 YNNKEL (reference sequence). In DNA form, the CDR3 reads TGTGCCAGCAGCCAAGGATCTCCTAGCGGTCAAGAGACCCAGTACTTC. Amino acid sequence: CASSQGSPSGQETQYF.

The rearrangement uses TRBV12-5 and TRBJ2-3, with 16 positions matching TRBD2. The CDR3 contains 18 residues. Germline V lookup: CDR1 LGHNT, CDR2 FRNRAP. J lost 6 bases, V lost 1 base, and 7 bases had no gene match. The CDR3 nucleotides are TGTGCTAGTGGTTTGGACTTGGGACTAGCGGGGGGGGCGGATACGCAGTATTTT. Its translation is CASGLDLGLAGGADTQYF.

DNA for the CDR3: TGTGCCAGTAGTACCGGACAGGGGCAAGATACGCAGTATTTT. Residues: CASSTGQGQDTQYF. The chain uses TRBV19 and TRBJ2-3; TRBD1 matches at 9 bases. This CDR3 region has 14 residues. CDR1 LNHDA and CDR2 SQIVND come from the germline V gene (reference sequence). Losses at the gene ends were 4 bases for V and 5 bases for J; bases not matched to a gene: 4.

V and J are TRBV4-2 and TRBJ1-2; 9 nucleotides agree with TRBD1. This CDR3 comprises 16 residues. The V gene's germline CDR1 is LGHNA and CDR2 YNFKEQ. The J segment lost 5 bases and the V segment lost 3 bases, leaving 10 bases of the junction unmatched. The CDR3 spells CASSQLGTGLLYGYTF. The CDR3 DNA reads as TGTGCCAGCAGCCAGCTAGGGACAGGGCTCTTGTATGGCTACACCTTC.

The chain links TRBV4-1 to TRBJ2-2, with 7 bases aligning to TRBD1. Germline-derived CDR1 and CDR2 are MGHRA and YSYEKL. This CDR3 is 18 amino acids long. V lost 1 base, J lost 2 bases, and 10 bases stayed unmatched. The CDR3 loop reads CASSQVIRRTGNTGELFF. The CDR3 DNA follows: TGCGCCAGCAGCCAAGTCATAAGACGGACAGGTAACACCGGGGAGCTGTTTTTT.

This sequence joins TRBV29-1 and TRBJ2-7; TRBD1 is a possible D gene (5 bases). The CDR3 contains 14 residues. Looked up from germline, CDR1 is SQVTM and CDR2 is ANQGSEA. V dropped 2 bases and J dropped 2 bases, with 13 bases sitting between them. CDR3 bases: TGCAGCGTTGAAATTCAGGGCGGAACCTACGAGCAGTACTTC. Translating it yields CSVEIQGGTYEQYF.

The genes are TRBV19 and TRBJ1-1; 7 bases line up with TRBD1. The CDR3 is 16 amino acids. Germline V gene lookup returns CDR1 LNHDA and CDR2 SQIVND (reference sequence). J gave up 1 base and V 4 bases, and 9 bases lay outside the gene matches. The CDR3 protein is CASSTQGTAGNTEAFF. In DNA form, the CDR3 reads TGTGCCAGTAGTACACAAGGGACAGCTGGGAACACTGAAGCTTTCTTT. Drawing the rest from reference TRBV19 and TRBJ1-1, the complete variable domain is DGGITQSPKYLFRKEGQNVTLSCEQNLNHDAMYWYRQDPGQGLRLIYYSQIVNDFQKGDIAEGYSVSREKKESFPLTVTSAQKNPTAFYLCASSTQGTAGNTEAFFGQGTRLTVV.

The DNA of the CDR3 is TGTGCCAGCAGCTTGGGGTTGGGGACTAGCGGGAGGCGGACAGATACGCAGTATTTT. This encodes CASSLGLGTSGRRTDTQYF. The gene calls are TRBV5-5 and TRBJ2-3; 15 nucleotides agree with TRBD2. The germline V gene has CDR1 SGHKS and CDR2 YYEKEE (reference sequence). The CDR3 length is 19 residues. J gave up 3 bases and V 0 bases, and 8 bases lay outside the gene matches.

The rearrangement uses TRBV28 and TRBJ1-1; D unresolved. V was shortened by 2 bases and J by 8 bases, with 15 bases between the two germline ends. The CDR3 extends over 14 amino acids. CDR1 MDHEN and CDR2 SYDVKM come from the germline V gene. The CDR3 here is CASSLAYTQFEAFF. As DNA, the CDR3 is TGTGCCAGCAGTTTAGCTTATACGCAGTTCGAAGCTTTCTTT. The full variable domain, with the rest looked up from reference TRBV28 and TRBJ1-1, is DVKVTQSSRYLVKRTGEKVFLECVQDMDHENMFWYRQDPGLGLRLIYFSYDVKMKEKGDIPEGYSVSREKKERFSLILESASTNQTSMYLCASSLAYTQFEAFFGQGTRLTVV.

The chain combines TRBV24-1 with TRBJ2-5; a possible D gene is TRBD1 (5 bases). Germline V CDR1 and CDR2: KGHDR, SFDVKD. The germline V and J ends were trimmed by 4 bases and 3 bases, with 11 bases remaining between them. The CDR3 loop spans 14 amino acids. The CDR3 DNA is TGTGCCACCAGTGACAAACAGGTCGAAGAGACCCAGTACTTC. Its translation is CATSDKQVEETQYF.

The gene calls are TRBV27 and TRBJ2-1; D call uncertain. Germline CDR1 MNHEY, CDR2 SMNVEV (reference sequence). V was cut by 8 bases and J by 4 bases, with 12 bases left in between. The CDR3 has 13 residues. The CDR3 loop is CASSIGLYNEQFF. The CDR3 DNA reads as TGTGCCAGCTCCATCGGGTTGTACAATGAGCAGTTCTTC.

This clone was counted once. The CDR3 coding sequence is TGTGCCAGCAGTGAACCAGGGGGCGCCCAGACCCAGTACTTC. This gives the protein CASSEPGGAQTQYF. This chain uses TRBV25-1 with TRBJ2-5; 8 nucleotides line up with TRBD1. The germline CDR1 and CDR2 sequences are MGHDK and SYGVNS. The CDR3 has 14 residues. After removal of 2 bases from V and 6 bases from J, the junction contained 5 bases not matched to a gene.

This rearrangement joins TRBV30 to TRBJ2-4, with TRBD2 as a possible D gene (6 bases). Germline V gene lookup returns CDR1 GTSNPN and CDR2 SVGIG (reference sequence). V lost 7 bases and J lost 4, with 14 bases in between. This CDR3 is built from 13 residues. The CDR3 sequence: CAFNRDSKNIQYF. The DNA of the CDR3 is TGTGCCTTCAACCGGGACTCAAAAAACATTCAGTACTTC. The full variable domain, rest sourced from reference TRBV30 and TRBJ2-4, is SQTIHQWPATLVQPVGSPLSLECTVEGTSNPNLYWYRQAAGRGLQLLFYSVGIGQISSEVPQNLSASRPQDRQFILSSKKLLLSDSGFYLCAFNRDSKNIQYFGAGTRLSVL.

To note about this clone: Sequence at one end of the junction differs from germline and may be a read error. V and J are TRBV3-1 (or the pseudogene TRBV3-2) and TRBJ2-7; tentatively, D is TRBD1 (6 bases). The CDR3 is 12 amino acids. CDR1 LGHDT and CDR2 YNNKEL come from the germline V gene (reference sequence). The CDR3 DNA reads as TGTGCCAGCAGCCAAGATAAGAAGGGACAAACATTC. It encodes CASSQDKKGQTF.

V is TRBV28 and J is TRBJ1-2; D is unclear. V was trimmed by 1 base and J by 8 bases, leaving 8 bases between them. Germline assignment: CDR1 MDHEN and CDR2 SYDVKM. This CDR3 comprises 12 residues. DNA for the CDR3: TGTGCCAGCAGTTTATCCCAGGCGGGCTACACCTTC. It specifies CASSLSQAGYTF.

The chain joins TRBV11-2 to TRBJ1-1, with a weak D call TRBD1 (6 bases). CDR3 length: 14 residues. CDR1 is SGHAT and CDR2 is FQNNGV in the germline V gene. The ends were cut back, 3 bases at V and 1 base at J, with 9 bases in the middle. The CDR3 nucleotides are TGTGCCAGCAGCTTCCACAGGGCGAACACTGAAGCTTTCTTT. Protein sequence: CASSFHRANTEAFF. Based on the CDR3 plus reference TRBV11-2 and TRBJ1-1, the full variable domain is EAGVAQSPRYKIIEKRQSVAFWCNPISGHATLYWYQQILGQGPKLLIQFQNNGVVDDSQLPKDRFSAERLKGVDSTLKIQPAKLEDSAVYLCASSFHRANTEAFFGQGTRLTVV.

This clone was found a few times. This chain uses TRBV19 with TRBJ1-1, with 8 bases aligning to TRBD1. Germline V gene data show CDR1 as LNHDA and CDR2 as SQIVND (reference sequence). The CDR3 is made up of 15 amino acids. The V and J ends lost 5 bases and 2 bases, in that order; junction bases with no gene match: 7. CDR3 DNA sequence: TGTGCCAGTAGTGTACGAGGACAGGGAAACACTGAAGCTTTCTTT. This gives the protein CASSVRGQGNTEAFF.

This chain joins TRBV19 and TRBJ1-1; no definite D call. CDR1 and CDR2 (germline): LNHDA, SQIVND (reference sequence). Deletions cut 6 bases from V and 6 bases from J, with 20 bases between. There are 15 residues in the CDR3. The CDR3 DNA reads TGTGCCAGTAGCCCACCCGGGAGGATCGTTCCTGAAGCTTTCTTT. Protein product: CASSPPGRIVPEAFF.